The clone carrying this TCR beta chain has more than one count but fewer than ten. As yet, its antigen is unknown. The data stem from a study of human T cells and chemical hapten exposure. Study background: For sensitization, 2% DPC was applied to a 2 cm by 2 cm patch of upper inner arm skin.

The time point was: pre-sensitization, week 0. Described treatment: therapeutic diphenylcyclopropenone sensitization with weekly scalp DPC. TCRdb itself ran the RACE reads through MiXCR, one entry per CDR3 protein. The sample yields some 84,000 distinct CDR3 sequences, over 6.5% seen once. Study-wide results and caveats: Expanded TCRs formed significantly more large CDR3 similarity clusters than controls.

V lost 10 bases and J 8 bases, leaving 17 bases between the germline ends. Germline V gene sequence: CDR1 MNHEY, CDR2 SVGAGI. This CDR3 spans 13 amino acids. This rearrangement joins TRBV6-5 to TRBJ1-4, with a tentative D call TRBD1 (6 bases). The source of this sequence is a man aged 35-49 years with alopecia areata. Some clones in this sample may be carry-over from other donors' samples. The starting material was whole blood, obtained in connection with sensitization to the hapten diphenylcyclopropenone (DPC). This CDR3 is CATSLAGEEKLFF. Here the CDR3 DNA reads TGTGCCACCTCGTTGGCAGGGGAAGAAAAACTGTTTTTT.